Listed here are 7 T cell receptor beta chains from one sample, sequenced in a study. Adaptor-ligated barcode primers were used to amplify TRBV12-4/TRBJ1-2 clonotypes. TCRdb independently ran MiXCR on the multiplex PCR reads; one entry per CDR3 protein. The sample shows around 1,300 distinct CDR3 sequences, about 20% of them seen only once. The sequenced sample consisted of memory CD4+ T cells sorted from blood. Noted subset: memory CD4+ T cells, CD4+CD45RO+CD25-. The receptors come from a female donor with breast cancer.

In its sample, this clonotype is medium-sized. The V call is TRBV12-3 or TRBV12-4, the J call TRBJ1-2; no definite D call. The CDR3 runs to 13 residues. Deletions cut 1 base from V and 7 bases from J, with 10 bases between. The CDR3 DNA reads as TGTGCCAGCAGTTTAGAGCCGGCGCCTGGCTACACCTTC. Translation gives CASSLEPAPGYTF.

By share of the sample, this clonotype is large. The chain's CDR3 is CASSLRQGSGYTF. CDR3 DNA: TGTGCCAGCAGTTTACGGCAGGGAAGCGGCTACACCTTC. The rearrangement uses TRBV12-3 or TRBV12-4 and TRBJ1-2, with D perhaps TRBD1 (5 bases). The CDR3 runs 13 residues. Trimming cost V 2 bases and J 8 bases, with 12 bases left between them.

By its share, this clonotype is large. The chain recombines TRBV12-3 or TRBV12-4 with TRBJ1-2; unclear D gene. CDR3 length equals 14 residues. Trimming took 3 bases from V and 2 from J, leaving 10 bases between them. CDR3 in DNA: TGTGCCAGCAGTTTCGAACCGGTCAACTATGGCTACACCTTC. Residues: CASSFEPVNYGYTF.

CDR3 in amino acids: CASSLTARLYGYTF. CDR3 DNA: TGTGCCAGCAGTTTGACAGCGCGTCTCTATGGCTACACCTTC. V and J are TRBV12-3 or TRBV12-4 and TRBJ1-2; D possibly corresponds to TRBD1 (5 bases). CDR3 length: 14 residues. Deletions cut 3 bases from V and 4 bases from J, with 12 bases between.

This clonotype is deemed large. The genes are TRBV12-3 or TRBV12-4 and TRBJ1-2; D not resolved. The CDR3 extends over 12 amino acids. Trimming cost V 0 bases and J 1 base, with 0 bases left between them. The DNA for the CDR3 is TGTGCCAGCAGTTTAGCTAACTATGGCTACACCTTC. This gives the protein CASSLANYGYTF.

This clonotype ranks as medium-sized. This chain joins TRBV12-3 or TRBV12-4 and TRBJ1-2; D is unresolved. V was cut by 4 bases and J by 8 bases, with 8 bases left in between. The CDR3 contains 11 residues. CDR3 sequence reads: CASSSPRGYTF. CDR3 coding DNA: TGTGCCAGCAGTTCACCCAGGGGCTACACCTTC.

This chain connects TRBV12-3 or TRBV12-4 to TRBJ1-2; the D gene is possibly TRBD1 (6 bases). Trimming shortened V by 2 bases and J by 2 bases, and 12 bases separated the two germline ends. This CDR3 region has 15 residues. As DNA, the CDR3 is TGTGCCAGCAGTTTACCCACAGGGTCGAACTATGGCTACACCTTC. This encodes CASSLPTGSNYGYTF.